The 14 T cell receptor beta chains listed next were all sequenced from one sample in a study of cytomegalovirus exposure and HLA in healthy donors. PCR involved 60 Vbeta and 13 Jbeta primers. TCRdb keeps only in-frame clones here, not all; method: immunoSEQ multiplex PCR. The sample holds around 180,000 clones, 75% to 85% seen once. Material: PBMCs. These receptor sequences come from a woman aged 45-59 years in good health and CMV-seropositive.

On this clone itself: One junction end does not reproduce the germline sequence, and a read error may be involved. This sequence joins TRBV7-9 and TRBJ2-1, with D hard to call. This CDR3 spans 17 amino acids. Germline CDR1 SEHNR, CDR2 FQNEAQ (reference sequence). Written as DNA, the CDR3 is TGTTCCAGCAGCCCCGTTTTCGACTTCTCTTCTGCCAATGAGCAGTTCTTC. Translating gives CSSSPVFDFSSANEQFF.

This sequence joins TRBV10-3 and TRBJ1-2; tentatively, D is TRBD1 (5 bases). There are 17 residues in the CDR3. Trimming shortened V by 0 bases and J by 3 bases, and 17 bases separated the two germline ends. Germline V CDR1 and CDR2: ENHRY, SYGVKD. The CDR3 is CAISESMGGGIDYGYTF. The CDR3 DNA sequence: TGTGCCATCAGTGAGTCGATGGGGGGAGGAATAGACTATGGCTACACCTTC.

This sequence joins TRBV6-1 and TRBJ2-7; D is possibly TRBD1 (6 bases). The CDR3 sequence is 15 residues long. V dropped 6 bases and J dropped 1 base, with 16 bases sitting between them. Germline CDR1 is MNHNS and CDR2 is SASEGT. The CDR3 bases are TGTGCCAGCAGACTAACAGGGATCTCGTCCTACGAGCAGTACTTC. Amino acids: CASRLTGISSYEQYF.

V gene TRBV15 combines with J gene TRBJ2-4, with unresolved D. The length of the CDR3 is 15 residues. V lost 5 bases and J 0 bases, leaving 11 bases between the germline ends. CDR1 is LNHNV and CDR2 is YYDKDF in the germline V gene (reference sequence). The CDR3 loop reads CATSPGGPAKNIQYF. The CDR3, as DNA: TGTGCCACCAGCCCCGGCGGTCCAGCCAAAAACATTCAGTACTTC.

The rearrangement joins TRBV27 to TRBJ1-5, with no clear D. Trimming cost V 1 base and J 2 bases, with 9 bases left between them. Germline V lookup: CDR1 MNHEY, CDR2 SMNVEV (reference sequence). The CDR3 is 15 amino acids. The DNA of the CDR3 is TGTGCCAGCAGTTTATATCCTCGGGGCAATCAGCCCCAGCATTTT. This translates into CASSLYPRGNQPQHF.

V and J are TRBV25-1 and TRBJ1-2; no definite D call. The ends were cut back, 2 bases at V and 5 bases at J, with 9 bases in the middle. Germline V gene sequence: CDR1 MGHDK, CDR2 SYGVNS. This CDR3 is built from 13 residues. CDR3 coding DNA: TGTGCCAGCAGTGAAATGGACTTTTATGGCTACACCTTC. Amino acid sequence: CASSEMDFYGYTF.

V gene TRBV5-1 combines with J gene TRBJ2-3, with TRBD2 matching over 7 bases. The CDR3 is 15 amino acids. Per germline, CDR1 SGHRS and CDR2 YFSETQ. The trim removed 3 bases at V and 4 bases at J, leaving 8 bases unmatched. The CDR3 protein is CASSSRAGPSDTQYF. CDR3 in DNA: TGCGCCAGCAGCTCGAGAGCGGGGCCATCAGATACGCAGTATTTT.

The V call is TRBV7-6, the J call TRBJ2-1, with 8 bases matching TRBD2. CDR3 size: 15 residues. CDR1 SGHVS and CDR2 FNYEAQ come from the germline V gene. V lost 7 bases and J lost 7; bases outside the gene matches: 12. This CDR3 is CASTETGGGRNEQFF. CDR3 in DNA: TGTGCCAGCACCGAGACCGGCGGGGGGAGGAATGAGCAGTTCTTC.

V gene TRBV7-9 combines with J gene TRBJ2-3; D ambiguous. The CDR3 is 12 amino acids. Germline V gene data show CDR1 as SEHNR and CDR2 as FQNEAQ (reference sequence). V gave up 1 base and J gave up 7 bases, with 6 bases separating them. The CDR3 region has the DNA TGTGCCAGCAGCTTAGAATCAAATACGCAGTATTTT. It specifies CASSLESNTQYF. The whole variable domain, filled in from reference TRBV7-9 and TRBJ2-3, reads DTGVSQNPRHKITKRGQNVTFRCDPISEHNRLYWYRQTLGQGPEFLTYFQNEAQLEKSRLLSDRFSAERPKGSFSTLEIQRTEQGDSAMYLCASSLESNTQYFGPGTRLTVL.

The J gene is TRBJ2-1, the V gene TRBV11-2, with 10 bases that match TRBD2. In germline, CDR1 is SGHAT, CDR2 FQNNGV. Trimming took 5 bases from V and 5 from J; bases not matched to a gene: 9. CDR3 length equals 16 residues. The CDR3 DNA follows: TGTGCCAGCAGCGAGAGGAGCGGGGGGGAAAACAATGAGCAGTTCTTC. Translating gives CASSERSGGENNEQFF.

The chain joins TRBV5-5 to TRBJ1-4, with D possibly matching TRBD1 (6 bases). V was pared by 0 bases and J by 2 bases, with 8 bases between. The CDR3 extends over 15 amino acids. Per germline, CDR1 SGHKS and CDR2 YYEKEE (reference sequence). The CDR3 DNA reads TGTGCCAGCAGCTTGGGTACAGGGACTAATGAAAAACTGTTTTTT. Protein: CASSLGTGTNEKLFF.

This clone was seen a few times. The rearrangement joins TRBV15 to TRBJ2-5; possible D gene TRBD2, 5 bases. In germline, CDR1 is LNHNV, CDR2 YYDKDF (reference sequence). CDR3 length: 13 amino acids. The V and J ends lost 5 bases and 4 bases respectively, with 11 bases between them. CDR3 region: CATSPGVRETQYF. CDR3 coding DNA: TGTGCCACCAGCCCCGGGGTCCGAGAGACCCAGTACTTC.

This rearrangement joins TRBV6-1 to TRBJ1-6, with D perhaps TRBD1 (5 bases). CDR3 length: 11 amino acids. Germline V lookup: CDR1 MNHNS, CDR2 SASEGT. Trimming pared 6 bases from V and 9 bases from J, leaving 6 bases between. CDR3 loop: CASRGGSPLHF. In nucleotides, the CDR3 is TGTGCCAGCAGGGGGGGTTCACCCCTCCACTTT.

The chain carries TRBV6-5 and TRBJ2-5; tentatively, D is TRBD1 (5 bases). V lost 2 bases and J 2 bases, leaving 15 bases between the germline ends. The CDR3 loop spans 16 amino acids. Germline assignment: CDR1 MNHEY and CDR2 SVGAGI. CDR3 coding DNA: TGTGCCAGCAGTTACACCCCCCTCAGGGTACAAGAGACCCAGTACTTC. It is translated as CASSYTPLRVQETQYF.